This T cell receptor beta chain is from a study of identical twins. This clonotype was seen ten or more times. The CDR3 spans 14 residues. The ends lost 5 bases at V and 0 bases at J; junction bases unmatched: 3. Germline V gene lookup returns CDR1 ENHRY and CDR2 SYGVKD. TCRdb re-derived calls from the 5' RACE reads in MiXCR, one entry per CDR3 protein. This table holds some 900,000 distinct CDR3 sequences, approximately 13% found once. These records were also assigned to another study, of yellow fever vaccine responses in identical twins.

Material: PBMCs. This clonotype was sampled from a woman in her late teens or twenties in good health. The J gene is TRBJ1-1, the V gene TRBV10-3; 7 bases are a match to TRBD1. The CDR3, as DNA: TGTGCCATCAGTCCCGGGACAGTGAACACTGAAGCTTTCTTT. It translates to CAISPGTVNTEAFF.